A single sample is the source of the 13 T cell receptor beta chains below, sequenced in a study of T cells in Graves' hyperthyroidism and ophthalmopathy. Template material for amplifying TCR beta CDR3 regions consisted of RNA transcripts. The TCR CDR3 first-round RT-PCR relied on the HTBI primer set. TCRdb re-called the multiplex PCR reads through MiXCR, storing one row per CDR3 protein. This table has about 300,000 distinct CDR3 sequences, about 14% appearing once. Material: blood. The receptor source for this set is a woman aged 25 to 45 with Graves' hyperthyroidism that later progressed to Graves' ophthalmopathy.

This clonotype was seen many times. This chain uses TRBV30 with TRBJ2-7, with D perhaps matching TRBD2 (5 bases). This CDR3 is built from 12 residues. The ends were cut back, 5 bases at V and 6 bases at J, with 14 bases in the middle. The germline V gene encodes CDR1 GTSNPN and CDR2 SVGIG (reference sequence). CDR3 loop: CAWRTYVREQYF. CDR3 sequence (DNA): TGTGCCTGGCGGACTTATGTTCGCGAGCAGTACTTC.

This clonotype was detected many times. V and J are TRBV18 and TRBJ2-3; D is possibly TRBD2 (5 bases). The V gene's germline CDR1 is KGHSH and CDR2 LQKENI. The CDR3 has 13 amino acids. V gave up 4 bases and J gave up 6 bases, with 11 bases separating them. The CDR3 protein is CASSRRGDDTQYF. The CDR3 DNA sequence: TGTGCCAGCTCACGTCGGGGAGATGATACGCAGTATTTT.

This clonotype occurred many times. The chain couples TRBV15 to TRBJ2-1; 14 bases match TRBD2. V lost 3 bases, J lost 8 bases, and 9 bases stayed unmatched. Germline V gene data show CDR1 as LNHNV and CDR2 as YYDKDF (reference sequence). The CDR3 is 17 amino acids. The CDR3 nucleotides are TGTGCCACCAGCAGGGAGGGGACTAGCGGGAGTAGGTATGAGCAGTTCTTC. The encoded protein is CATSREGTSGSRYEQFF.

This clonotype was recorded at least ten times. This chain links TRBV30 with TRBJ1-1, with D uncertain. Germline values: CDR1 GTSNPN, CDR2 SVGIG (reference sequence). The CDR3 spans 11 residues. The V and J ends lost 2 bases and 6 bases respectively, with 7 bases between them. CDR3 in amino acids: CAWSWDAEAFF. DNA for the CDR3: TGTGCCTGGAGTTGGGATGCTGAAGCTTTCTTT.

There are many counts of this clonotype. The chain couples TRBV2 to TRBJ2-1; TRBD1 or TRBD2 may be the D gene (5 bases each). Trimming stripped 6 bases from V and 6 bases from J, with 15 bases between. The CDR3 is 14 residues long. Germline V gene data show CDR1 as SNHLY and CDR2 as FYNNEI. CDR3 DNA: TGTGCCAGCAGGAGGGACCCGACGAGCAATGAGCAGTTCTTC. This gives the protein CASRRDPTSNEQFF.

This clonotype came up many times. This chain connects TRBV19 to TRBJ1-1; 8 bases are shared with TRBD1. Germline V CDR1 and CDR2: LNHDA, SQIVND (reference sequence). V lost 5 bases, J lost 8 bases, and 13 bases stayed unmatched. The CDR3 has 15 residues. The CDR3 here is CASSDTRTGRPEAFF. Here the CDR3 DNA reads TGTGCCAGTAGTGACACAAGGACAGGGAGACCCGAAGCTTTCTTT.

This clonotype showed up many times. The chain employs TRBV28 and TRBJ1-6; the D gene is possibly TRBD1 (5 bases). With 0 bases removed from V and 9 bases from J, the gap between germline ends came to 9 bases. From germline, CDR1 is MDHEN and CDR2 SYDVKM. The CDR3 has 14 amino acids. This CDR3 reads CASSLWTETSPLHF. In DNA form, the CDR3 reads TGTGCCAGCAGTTTATGGACAGAAACTTCACCCCTCCACTTT.

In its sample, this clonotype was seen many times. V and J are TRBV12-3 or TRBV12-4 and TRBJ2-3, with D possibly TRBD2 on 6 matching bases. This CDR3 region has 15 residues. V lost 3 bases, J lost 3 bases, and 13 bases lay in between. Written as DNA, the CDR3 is TGTGCCAGCAGTTTTGATAGAGGGAGGACAGATACGCAGTATTTT. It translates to CASSFDRGRTDTQYF.

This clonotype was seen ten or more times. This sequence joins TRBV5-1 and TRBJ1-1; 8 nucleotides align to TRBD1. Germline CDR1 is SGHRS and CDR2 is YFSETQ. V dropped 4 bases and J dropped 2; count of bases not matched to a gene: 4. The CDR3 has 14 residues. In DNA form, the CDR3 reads TGCGCCAGCAGCACAGACAGGGGAAACACTGAAGCTTTCTTT. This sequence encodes CASSTDRGNTEAFF.

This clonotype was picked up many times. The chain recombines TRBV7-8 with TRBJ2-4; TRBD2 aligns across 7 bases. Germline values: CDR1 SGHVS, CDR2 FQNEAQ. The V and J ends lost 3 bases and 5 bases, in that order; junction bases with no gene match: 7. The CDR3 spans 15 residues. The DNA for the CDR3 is TGTGCCAGCAGCTTCGGTATAGCGGGTCAAAACATTCAGTACTTC. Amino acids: CASSFGIAGQNIQYF.

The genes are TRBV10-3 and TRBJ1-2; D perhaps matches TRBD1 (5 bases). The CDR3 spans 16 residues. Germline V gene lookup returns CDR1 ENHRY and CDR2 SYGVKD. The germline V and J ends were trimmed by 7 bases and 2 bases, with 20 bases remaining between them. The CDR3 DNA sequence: TGTGCCATCAATGCCTTCGGACACTTCAAGAACTATGGCTACACCTTC. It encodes CAINAFGHFKNYGYTF.

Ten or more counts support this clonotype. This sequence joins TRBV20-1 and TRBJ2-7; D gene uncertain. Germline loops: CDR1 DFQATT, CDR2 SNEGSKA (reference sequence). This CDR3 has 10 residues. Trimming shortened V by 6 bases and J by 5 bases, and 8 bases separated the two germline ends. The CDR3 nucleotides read TGCAGTGCCCTGGGGAACGAGCAGTACTTC. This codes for CSALGNEQYF.

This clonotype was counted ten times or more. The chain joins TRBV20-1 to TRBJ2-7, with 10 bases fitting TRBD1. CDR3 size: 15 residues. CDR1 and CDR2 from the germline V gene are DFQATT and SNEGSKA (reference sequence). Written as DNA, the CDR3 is TGCAGATGCAGCGAATCTGGACAGGGGGACTACGAGCAGTACTTC. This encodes CRCSESGQGDYEQYF.